These T cell receptor beta chains were read from a single sample in a study of metastatic and nonmetastatic thyroid tumors. With MiXCR, TCRdb reprocessed the PCR reads. Counted here are more than 85,000 clones, roughly 8.6% occurring once; the ten biggest clones make up 8.8%. Sequencing was performed on blood. These receptors were taken from a female donor with papillary thyroid cancer or a benign thyroid nodule (not recorded which). Some clones in this sample may be carry-over from other donors' samples. Both conserved end residues are part of each CDR3. Fields, in order: V gene, D gene, J gene, clone size, CDR3 protein, CDR3 DNA. The D gene is left open where the match is weak. Clone size, where shown, is once, few, many, or a class for clones that have expanded.

>TRBV7-9|TRBD1|TRBJ2-7|many
CASSLSGQGEQYF
TGTGCCAGCAGCCTATCGGGACAGGGGGAGCAGTACTTC
>TRBV16|-|TRBJ1-2|many
CASSGTLEASYGYTF
TGTGCCAGCAGCGGTACGCTAGAAGCTTCTTATGGCTACACCTTC
>TRBV18|TRBD1|TRBJ1-2|many
CASSRTGSYGYTF
TGTGCCAGCTCACGGACAGGGAGCTATGGCTACACCTTC
>TRBV20-1|TRBD2|TRBJ2-7|-
CSARPLAVPAYEQYF
TGCAGTGCTAGGCCGCTAGCGGTCCCGGCCTACGAGCAGTACTTC
>TRBV9|-|TRBJ2-2|many
CASQGGNTGELFF
TGTGCCAGCCAAGGGGGTAACACCGGGGAGCTGTTTTTT
>TRBV6-5|-|TRBJ1-6|few
CASSYGQYNSPLHF
TGTGCCAGCAGTTACGGGCAGTATAATTCACCCCTCCACTTT
>TRBV6-1|TRBD2|TRBJ2-1|few
CASRTLAGSYNEQFF
TGTGCCAGCAGGACACTAGCGGGGTCCTACAATGAGCAGTTCTTC
>TRBV30|TRBD1|TRBJ1-3|-
CAWRQGAGNTIYF
TGTGCCTGGCGACAGGGAGCCGGAAACACCATATATTTT
>TRBV7-3|-|TRBJ2-5|many
CASSQSGERETQYF
TGTGCCAGCAGTCAGTCCGGGGAGCGGGAGACCCAGTACTTC
>TRBV2|-|TRBJ1-3|-
CASSGLLTYSGSTIYF
TGTGCCAGCAGTGGACTGTTAACCTACTCTGGAAGCACCATATATTTT
>TRBV20-1|-|TRBJ2-7|many
CSARRDAGYEQYF
TGCAGTGCTAGACGGGACGCGGGCTACGAGCAGTACTTC
>TRBV2|-|TRBJ1-6|many
CASSEAQGNNSPLHF
TGTGCCAGCAGTGAAGCCCAGGGAAATAATTCACCCCTCCACTTT
>TRBV18|TRBD2|TRBJ2-3|few
CASLPGLAVTDTQYF
TGTGCCAGCTTACCGGGACTAGCGGTCACAGATACGCAGTATTTT
>TRBV4-2|TRBD2|TRBJ2-1|many
CASSQLPQGSGGQFF
TGTGCCAGCAGCCAACTACCGCAGGGAAGCGGGGGGCAGTTCTTC
>TRBV6-1|TRBD1|TRBJ1-5|many
CASSSPGQISNQPQHF
TGTGCCAGCAGCTCCCCGGGACAGATTAGCAATCAGCCCCAGCATTTT
>TRBV2|-|TRBJ2-1|many
CASRINNEQFF
TGTGCCAGCAGGATAAACAATGAGCAGTTCTTC
>TRBV6-2/TRBV6-3|TRBD2|TRBJ2-3|many
CASSYGGLATDTQYF
TGTGCCAGCAGTTACGGGGGACTAGCGACGGATACGCAGTATTTT
>TRBV12-3/TRBV12-4|-|TRBJ1-6|many
CASTLGWGGRSPLHF
TGTGCCAGCACCCTCGGCTGGGGGGGCCGGTCACCCCTCCACTTT
>TRBV4-1|-|TRBJ1-3|many
CASSQSSSGSGNTIYF
TGCGCCAGCAGCCAAAGCTCCTCAGGGTCTGGAAACACCATATATTTT
>TRBV6-1|TRBD1|TRBJ2-3|many
CASSEGQGPDTQYF
TGTGCCAGCAGTGAAGGACAGGGGCCAGATACGCAGTATTTT
>TRBV19|TRBD1|TRBJ1-5|many
CASSPKPGTGDQPQHF
TGTGCCAGTAGTCCTAAACCTGGGACAGGGGATCAGCCCCAGCATTTT
>TRBV12-5|-|TRBJ2-7|many
CASGLAYYEQYF
TGTGCTAGTGGTTTGGCCTACTACGAGCAGTACTTC
>TRBV19|TRBD1|TRBJ1-4|many
CASTSTGGEYEKLFF
TGTGCCAGTACATCGACAGGGGGAGAGTACGAAAAACTGTTTTTT
>TRBV9|TRBD2|TRBJ2-3|many
CASSDGTSRVADTQYF
TGTGCCAGCAGCGACGGGACTAGCCGCGTTGCAGATACGCAGTATTTT
>TRBV13|-|TRBJ2-7|many
CASSLVAGPGPESSYEQYF
TGTGCCAGCAGCTTAGTTGCAGGACCGGGGCCGGAGAGCTCCTACGAGCAGTACTTC
>TRBV7-2|-|TRBJ1-3|many
CASSSTGSGNTIYF
TGTGCCAGCAGCTCAACAGGGTCCGGAAACACCATATATTTT
>TRBV24-1|TRBD1|TRBJ2-2|few
CATSDDRGTGELFF
TGTGCCACCAGCGATGACAGGGGCACCGGGGAGCTGTTTTTT